A selection of T cell receptor beta chains follows, all from one sample in a study of OX40 agonist ivuxolimab in advanced cancers. TCRdb's table, derived via immunoSEQ multiplex PCR, lists solely in-frame clones and lacks some. The data hold roughly 70,000 clones, with about four fifths observed a single time. The material sequenced was CD4+ or CD8+ T cells sorted from blood, taken in a trial of the OX40 agonist ivuxolimab. These receptors all come from an adult with an advanced solid tumor such as melanoma, head and neck, liver or kidney cancer. Both conserved end residues are part of each CDR3. D genes are given only for firm matches. Where a row states a size, it is once, few, many or the class of an expanded clone; other rows omit it.

abundance,d_gene,v_gene,j_gene,CDR3nt,CDR3aa
few,NA,TRBV2,TRBJ1-4,TGTGCCAGCAGTGAGTTATTGGCCCAGGGGGAAAAACTGTTTTTT,CASSELLAQGEKLFF
NA,NA,TRBV6-1,TRBJ1-3,TGTGCCAGCAGTGCAACTGACAGGCCGCCTGGAAACACCATATATTTT,CASSATDRPPGNTIYF
NA,NA,TRBV18,TRBJ1-2,TGTGCCAGCTCACCAGAGGGTCGGGGCTATGGCTACACCTTC,CASSPEGRGYGYTF
NA,TRBD1,TRBV27,TRBJ1-5,TGTGCCAGCAGTCCGCGGACAGGGATTGGGGGCAATCAGCCCCAGCATTTT,CASSPRTGIGGNQPQHF
NA,TRBD1,TRBV27,TRBJ1-2,TGTGCCAGCAGTTCACAGGGGGCGCGCCGTTATGGCTACACCTTC,CASSSQGARRYGYTF
NA,NA,TRBV4-2,TRBJ1-2,TGTGCCAGCAGCCTCCGCGGGGGGGCGAGAGGTGATGGCTACACCTTC,CASSLRGGARGDGYTF
NA,NA,TRBV5-4,TRBJ2-7,TGTGCCAGCAGCTTGGGGTACGAGCAGTACTTC,CASSLGYEQYF
NA,NA,TRBV6-5,TRBJ1-6,TGTGCCAGCAGTTGGGGGGACCGCATGAGTAATTCACCCCTCCACTTT,CASSWGDRMSNSPLHF
NA,TRBD2,TRBV5-5,TRBJ2-3,TGTGCCAGCAGGCGGATAGCGGGGGGCCCCACAGATACGCAGTATTTT,CASRRIAGGPTDTQYF
once,TRBD2,TRBV28,TRBJ2-7,TGTGCCAGCAGTTATCCCGGGGTTCCGGGGGGGGTCTTAGTCTACGAGCAGTACTTC,CASSYPGVPGGVLVYEQYF
NA,NA,TRBV10-3,TRBJ1-1,TGTGCCATCAGGACGTTCGGGATGAACACTGAAGCTTTCTTT,CAIRTFGMNTEAFF
NA,NA,TRBV19,TRBJ1-1,TGTGCCAGTAGTGTAACAGGTGGGGACACTGAAGCTTTCTTT,CASSVTGGDTEAFF
NA,NA,TRBV11-3,TRBJ2-4,TGTGCCAGCAGCCCCGGGGCTGGAAACATTCAGTACTTC,CASSPGAGNIQYF
NA,TRBD1,TRBV19,TRBJ1-5,TGTGCCAGTAGATTTGACAGGGGGCGCAGCAATCAGCCCCAGCATTTT,CASRFDRGRSNQPQHF
NA,NA,TRBV5-1,TRBJ1-4,TGCGCCAGCAGCCCATCGGGAACTAATGAAAAACTGTTTTTT,CASSPSGTNEKLFF
once,NA,TRBV11-2,TRBJ2-1,TGTGCCAGCAGCCGGGCGGGGGCGGATGAGCAGTTCTTC,CASSRAGADEQFF
NA,NA,TRBV19,TRBJ2-1,TGTGCCAGTAGTATGTACAATGAGCAGTTCTTC,CASSMYNEQFF
few,NA,TRBV18,TRBJ2-3,TGTGCCAGCTCACGGGCGGTGGATACGCAGTATTTT,CASSRAVDTQYF
NA,NA,TRBV4-2,TRBJ2-5,TGTGCCAGCAGCCAAGGGAAAGGAGGAGCCCCGTACTTC,CASSQGKGGAPYF
few,NA,TRBV7-8,TRBJ2-7,TGTGCCAGCAGCCTCCGGGACCACTCCTACGAGCAGTACTTC,CASSLRDHSYEQYF
NA,TRBD2,TRBV27,TRBJ2-7,TGTGCCAGCAGTTTATCCGGGACTAGCGCTTACGAGCAGTACTTC,CASSLSGTSAYEQYF
NA,TRBD1,TRBV18,TRBJ1-4,TGTGCCAGCTCACCATCCGGACAGGGGGCTAATGAAAAACTGTTTTTT,CASSPSGQGANEKLFF
few,TRBD1,TRBV6-1,TRBJ2-2,TGTGCCAGCATTGGGACAGTACCGAACACCGGGGAGCTGTTTTTT,CASIGTVPNTGELFF
NA,NA,TRBV5-6,TRBJ2-7,TGTGCCAGCAGCTTGGCCCTGGGTTCCGAGCAGTACTTC,CASSLALGSEQYF
NA,NA,TRBV14,TRBJ1-2,TGTGCCAGCAGCCAAGATACCGGGTGGGGCGGCTACACCTTC,CASSQDTGWGGYTF
NA,NA,TRBV5-4,TRBJ1-6,TGTGCCAGCAGCTTGGCCCCCCCTAGCTCCTATAATTCACCCCTCCACTTT,CASSLAPPSSYNSPLHF
NA,TRBD1,TRBV7-9,TRBJ1-5,TGTGCCAGCAGCTTAGAAACTATCCACAGGGGGCAGAGCAATCAGCCCCAGCATTTT,CASSLETIHRGQSNQPQHF
few,NA,TRBV2,TRBJ1-1,TGTGCCAGCGTAAAGGACGACACTGAAGCTTTCTTT,CASVKDDTEAFF
NA,NA,TRBV11-2,TRBJ1-2,TGTGCCAGCAGCTTAGGAGAGCCATGGGGCTACACCTTC,CASSLGEPWGYTF
few,NA,TRBV10-3,TRBJ2-1,TGTGCCATCACCAACGGAGGGGCGGGGAATGAGCAGTTCTTC,CAITNGGAGNEQFF
few,NA,TRBV5-4,TRBJ2-1,TGTGCCAGCAGACCGGGACTCTACAATGAGCAGTTCTTC,CASRPGLYNEQFF
few,TRBD2,TRBV7-8,TRBJ2-3,TGTGCCAGCAGCTTAGGCATGGCGGGACTAGGCCCAGATACGCAGTATTTT,CASSLGMAGLGPDTQYF
NA,NA,TRBV9,TRBJ1-1,TGTGCCAGCAGCCCGGTGGACAGGAACACTGAAGCTTTCTTT,CASSPVDRNTEAFF
NA,NA,TRBV6-5,TRBJ2-7,TGTGCCAGCAGTTACTCGAAGGTCTACGAGCAGTACTTC,CASSYSKVYEQYF
NA,NA,TRBV15,TRBJ1-6,TGTGCCACCAGCAGCGAGGGTTATAATTCACCCCTCCACTTT,CATSSEGYNSPLHF
NA,NA,TRBV11-1,TRBJ2-7,TGTGCCAGTGCGGGACAACGAGGATACGAGCAGTACTTC,CASAGQRGYEQYF
few,NA,TRBV6-1,TRBJ2-7,TGTGCCAGCAAAGCAGGCTCCCACGAGCAGTACTTC,CASKAGSHEQYF
NA,NA,TRBV18,TRBJ2-7,TGTGCCAGCTCACCCCTCGCCGGGACGGCGAGCTCCTACGAGCAGTACTTC,CASSPLAGTASSYEQYF
NA,NA,TRBV7-9,TRBJ1-1,TGTGCCAGCAGCTGGGGAGAGGACACTGAAGCTTTCTTT,CASSWGEDTEAFF
NA,TRBD1,TRBV2,TRBJ1-6,TGTGCCAGCGGCCGGGACAGGGTAAATTCACCCCTCCACTTT,CASGRDRVNSPLHF
NA,TRBD2,TRBV27,TRBJ2-3,TGTGCCAGCAGTTTATCTAGCGGGGGGCACACAGATACGCAGTATTTT,CASSLSSGGHTDTQYF
few,NA,TRBV5-5,TRBJ1-2,TGTGCCAGCAGCTTACGTACACTTAGGGAGGGCTACACCTTC,CASSLRTLREGYTF
NA,NA,TRBV4-2,TRBJ2-5,TGTGCCAGCAGCCAAGACCCATGGGCCCAAGAGACCCAGTACTTC,CASSQDPWAQETQYF
NA,TRBD1,TRBV28,TRBJ2-3,TGTGCCAGCAGTTTGGGGACAGGGAGGGCGCAGTATTTT,CASSLGTGRAQYF
NA,TRBD1,TRBV14,TRBJ1-2,TGTGCCAGCAGCCTCGGGACAGGGAGTGGCTACACCTTC,CASSLGTGSGYTF
NA,NA,TRBV19,TRBJ2-3,TGTGCCAGTAGTACCGGGCGGGGAGGCACAGATACGCAGTATTTT,CASSTGRGGTDTQYF